This T cell receptor beta chain stems from a study of T cells after yellow fever vaccination. The CDR3 contains 14 residues. V was cut by 0 bases and J by 8 bases, with 13 bases left in between. The germline gives CDR1 LGHDT, CDR2 YNNKEL (reference sequence). Details on this clonotype: Given a much more abundant clone one base away, this may be a read error.

One entry per CDR3 protein, called by TCRdb with MiXCR from the 5' RACE reads. In the table there are some 22,000 distinct CDR3 sequences, less than 5.5% of which are singletons. The material sequenced was PBMCs, either bulk or a sorted T-cell subset (CD4+, CD8+, memory, or dextramer-sorted; not recorded which), taken around 45 days after the first yellow fever vaccination. This receptor was obtained from a man aged 18 to 29 who received the YFV17D yellow fever vaccine. This sequence joins TRBV3-1 and TRBJ1-2; tentative D call: TRBD1 (5 bases). The CDR3 loop reads CASSQDRGGYGYTF. The CDR3, as DNA: TGTGCCAGCAGCCAAGATCGCGGGGGATACGGCTACACCTTC.